The 30 T cell receptor beta chains given below trace back to one sample, sequenced in a study of T cell responses to AZD1222 COVID-19 vaccine (dated by TCRdb to the early 2020s). The library relied on the immunoSEQ multiplex PCR assay. TCRdb retrieved this table from immuneACCESS and kept in-frame rearrangements only. Not all clones are present; in checked studies, unresolved V genes account for under half, and no reason is known for the remainder. Across this sample there are 96,000 or so clones, with about 90% seen only once. The ten biggest clones cover about a quarter of the sample. The time point label corresponds to: baseline before first vaccination. Here the sequenced sample was peripheral blood, taken on day 0 of AZD1222 vaccination. All receptors derive from an adult in good health.

This clone was found a few times. The chain couples TRBV7-9 to TRBJ2-3; D gene ambiguous. The V and J ends lost 5 bases and 0 bases respectively, with 3 bases between them. The CDR3 covers 12 residues. Germline CDR1 SEHNR, CDR2 FQNEAQ (reference sequence). The CDR3 DNA reads as TGTGCCAGCAGCCAGAGCACAGATACGCAGTATTTT. It encodes CASSQSTDTQYF.

This chain connects TRBV7-9 to TRBJ2-4, with TRBD2 identical over 7 bases. V gave up 5 bases and J gave up 7 bases; unmatched junction bases: 17. This CDR3 has 17 amino acids. CDR1 SEHNR and CDR2 FQNEAQ come from the germline V gene (reference sequence). CDR3 region: CASSGLAGEGPPNIQYF. CDR3 DNA: TGTGCCAGCAGCGGGCTTGCGGGAGAAGGCCCACCGAACATTCAGTACTTC.

This chain joins TRBV28 and TRBJ1-2; D gene ambiguous. The CDR3 sequence is 13 residues long. CDR1 and CDR2 (germline): MDHEN, SYDVKM. V was shortened by 8 bases and J by 1 base, with 11 bases between the two germline ends. The DNA for the CDR3 is TGTGCCAGCTTGCAGCCGGTTAACTATGGCTACACCTTC. It yields the protein CASLQPVNYGYTF.

This chain connects TRBV5-4 to TRBJ2-7; 10 bases are shared with TRBD2. The CDR3 has 16 amino acids. CDR1 and CDR2 from the germline V gene are SGHNT and YYREEE (reference sequence). V gave up 2 bases and J gave up 2 bases; unmatched junction bases: 7. The CDR3 sequence is CASSFASGRRAYEQYF. In DNA, the CDR3 is TGTGCCAGCAGCTTCGCTAGCGGGAGAAGAGCCTACGAGCAGTACTTC.

This chain links TRBV11-3 with TRBJ2-1; 7 bases align to TRBD1. Trimming cost V 0 bases and J 4 bases; bases outside gene matches: 6. Germline CDR1 and CDR2: SGHNT and YENEEA. This CDR3 has 16 residues. For the CDR3, the DNA is TGTGCCAGCAGCTTAGAACGGGACAGCCCATACAATGAGCAGTTCTTC. Translation: CASSLERDSPYNEQFF.

This clone was seen a handful of times. The V gene is TRBV11-2, the J gene TRBJ2-3, with D tentatively TRBD2 (5 bases). The ends were cut back, 1 base at V and 3 bases at J, with 8 bases in the middle. The germline V gene encodes CDR1 SGHAT and CDR2 FQNNGV. The CDR3 runs 14 residues. In DNA, the CDR3 is TGTGCCAGCAGCTTAGGTACGGGGACAGATACGCAGTATTTT. Translating it yields CASSLGTGTDTQYF.

This rearrangement joins TRBV7-3 to TRBJ2-2, with D tentatively TRBD2 (6 bases). Trimming stripped 5 bases from V and 5 bases from J, with 12 bases between. Germline CDR1 reads SGHTA; CDR2 reads FQGTGA. The CDR3 has 14 residues. DNA of the CDR3: TGTGCCAGCAGCGGCACGGCGGGGACCGGGGAGCTGTTTTTT. As protein: CASSGTAGTGELFF. Full variable domain (rest looked up from reference TRBV7-3 and TRBJ2-2): GAGVSQTPSNKVTEKGKYVELRCDPISGHTALYWYRQSLGQGPEFLIYFQGTGAADDSGLPNDRFFAVRPEGSVSTLKIQRTERGDSAVYLCASSGTAGTGELFFGEGSRLTVL.

The V call is TRBV21-1, the J call TRBJ2-5. TRBV21-1 is tagged as a pseudogene. The CDR3 is made up of 14 amino acids. CDR3 sequence: CASSIQPRAETQYF. DNA of the CDR3: TGTGCCAGCAGCATACAGCCCCGGGCGGAGACCCAGTACTTC.

The chain has TRBV3-1 (or the pseudogene TRBV3-2) and TRBJ1-2, with a weak D call TRBD1 (5 bases). Germline CDR1 and CDR2: LGHDT and YNNKEL (reference sequence). Trimming shortened V by 4 bases and J by 2 bases, and 8 bases separated the two germline ends. CDR3 length: 13 residues. In DNA form, the CDR3 reads TGTGCCAGCAGCCCCGGGGGGAACTATGGCTACACCTTC. Protein: CASSPGGNYGYTF.

The genes are TRBV24-1 and TRBJ2-1; D remains ambiguous. The V and J ends lost 8 bases and 4 bases respectively, with 8 bases between them. The CDR3 has 12 amino acids. Germline CDR1 and CDR2: KGHDR and SFDVKD. The CDR3 region has the DNA TGTGCCACCACGGACGGTTACAATGAGCAGTTCTTC. Protein: CATTDGYNEQFF.

CDR3 loop: CASSLVLAGVGNEQFF. The CDR3 bases are TGCGCCAGCAGCTTGGTGTTAGCGGGAGTAGGCAATGAGCAGTTCTTC. The rearrangement uses TRBV5-1 and TRBJ2-1, with TRBD2 identical over 9 bases. The CDR3 loop spans 16 amino acids. J was trimmed by 6 bases and V by 0 bases; bases with no gene match: 7. The germline V gene has CDR1 SGHRS and CDR2 YFSETQ.

The chain carries TRBV3-1 (or the pseudogene TRBV3-2) and TRBJ1-2; D ambiguous. V lost 2 bases to trimming and J lost 4 bases, with 11 bases between them. This CDR3 region has 14 residues. Germline CDR1 LGHDT, CDR2 YNNKEL (reference sequence). DNA for the CDR3: TGTGCCAGCAGCCAAATTAAGGGCAGCTATGGCTACACCTTC. As protein: CASSQIKGSYGYTF.

This chain links TRBV3-1 (or the pseudogene TRBV3-2) with TRBJ2-3; TRBD1 aligns across 7 bases. Germline CDR1 is LGHDT and CDR2 is YNNKEL (reference sequence). Trimming took 0 bases from V and 3 from J; bases not matched to a gene: 3. This CDR3 spans 15 amino acids. DNA of the CDR3: TGTGCCAGCAGCCAAGATCACAGGGGTACAGATACGCAGTATTTT. Its protein product is CASSQDHRGTDTQYF.

A few counts support this clone. The V and J genes are TRBV10-3 and TRBJ1-4, with D hard to call. From germline, CDR1 is ENHRY and CDR2 SYGVKD. The CDR3 is 14 residues long. Trimming cost V 4 bases and J 0 bases, with 6 bases left between them. Here the CDR3 reads CAISGVATNEKLFF. The CDR3 DNA sequence: TGTGCCATCAGTGGAGTCGCAACTAATGAAAAACTGTTTTTT.

This chain uses TRBV6-5 with TRBJ2-3, with 8 nucleotides matching TRBD1. Germline V gene sequence: CDR1 MNHEY, CDR2 SVGAGI. The length of the CDR3 is 14 residues. Trimming at V came to 6 bases and at J to 3 bases, leaving 5 bases not matched to a gene. The CDR3 region has the DNA TGTGCCAGCAGCCGGACAGGGATGACAGATACGCAGTATTTT. Its translation is CASSRTGMTDTQYF.

The chain carries TRBV5-6 and TRBJ2-1; 8 bases map to TRBD2. This CDR3 spans 17 amino acids. The germline V gene encodes CDR1 SGHDT and CDR2 YYEEEE. Trimming at V came to 5 bases and at J to 8 bases, leaving 18 bases not matched to a gene. CDR3 amino acids: CASSRLAGGYGVHEQFF. The CDR3 DNA is TGTGCCAGCAGTAGGCTAGCGGGCGGGTATGGAGTCCATGAGCAGTTCTTC.

V and J are TRBV6-5 and TRBJ1-6; D might be TRBD1 (6 bases). Germline V gene lookup returns CDR1 MNHEY and CDR2 SVGAGI. The CDR3 is 15 amino acids. V shed 0 bases and J shed 7 bases, with 10 bases lying between them. This chain's CDR3 is CASSYSSQGNSPLHF. DNA for the CDR3: TGTGCCAGCAGTTACTCTTCGCAGGGGAATTCACCCCTCCACTTT.

The V and J genes are TRBV5-1 and TRBJ1-1; D is undetermined. The length of the CDR3 is 13 residues. Germline CDR1 SGHRS, CDR2 YFSETQ. Trimming left V 1 base short and J 0 bases short, with 4 bases between. The CDR3 sequence: CASSLNLNTEAFF. The CDR3 bases are TGCGCCAGCAGCTTGAATCTGAACACTGAAGCTTTCTTT.

This clone was detected only once. The chain couples TRBV27 to TRBJ2-2; TRBD1 matches 7 bases. The CDR3 loop spans 15 amino acids. Per the germline V gene, CDR1 is MNHEY and CDR2 is SMNVEV (reference sequence). V dropped 5 bases and J dropped 3; count of bases not matched to a gene: 6. CDR3 sequence reads: CASSLQGFDTGELFF. CDR3 DNA: TGTGCCAGCAGTCTACAGGGGTTCGACACCGGGGAGCTGTTTTTT.

The DNA for the CDR3 is TGTGCCATCAGTGTCGGGACTAGCGGGAGTTCCTACGAGCAGTACTTC. Its translation is CAISVGTSGSSYEQYF. The chain uses TRBV10-3 and TRBJ2-7, with 14 bases matching TRBD2. With V trimmed by 4 bases and J by 1 base, 3 bases remained unmatched. This CDR3 contains 16 residues. CDR1 and CDR2 from the germline V gene are ENHRY and SYGVKD.

The chain links TRBV15 to TRBJ2-3, with D tentatively TRBD1 (5 bases). The V end was cut by 1 base, the J end by 4 bases, with 12 bases between. The CDR3 extends over 15 amino acids. Looked up from germline, CDR1 is LNHNV and CDR2 is YYDKDF (reference sequence). CDR3 sequence: CATSRVKGLPDTQYF. CDR3 bases: TGTGCCACCAGCAGAGTAAAGGGGCTGCCAGATACGCAGTATTTT.

This clone occurred once. V and J are TRBV6-5 and TRBJ1-5; tentatively, D is TRBD1 (6 bases). The germline V and J ends were trimmed by 4 bases and 0 bases, with 13 bases remaining between them. In germline, CDR1 is MNHEY, CDR2 SVGAGI. The CDR3 is 16 amino acids. In DNA form, the CDR3 reads TGTGCCAGCAGTTCCCAGAGGGGGGGTAGCAATCAGCCCCAGCATTTT. Amino acid sequence: CASSSQRGGSNQPQHF.

This clone was observed a few times. The chain recombines TRBV12-3 or TRBV12-4 with TRBJ1-5; 7 positions agree with TRBD1. V trimming: 6 bases; J trimming: 4 bases; junction bases outside the gene matches: 3. The CDR3 loop spans 13 amino acids. This chain's CDR3 is CASRGTVNQPQHF. CDR3 sequence (DNA): TGTGCCAGCAGGGGGACAGTGAATCAGCCCCAGCATTTT.

This chain joins TRBV28 and TRBJ1-2; possible D gene TRBD1, 5 bases. The CDR3 is 13 residues long. Germline V gives CDR1 MDHEN, CDR2 SYDVKM. V was cut by 5 bases and J by 3 bases, with 10 bases left in between. CDR3 region: CASSGRGYYGYTF. The CDR3 nucleotides are TGTGCCAGCAGTGGTAGGGGCTACTATGGCTACACCTTC.

This chain links TRBV7-9 with TRBJ2-7; 7 bases agree with TRBD2. V shed 6 bases, J shed 2 bases, and the junction held 7 bases outside the gene matches. The CDR3 spans 14 residues. Germline CDR1 and CDR2: SEHNR and FQNEAQ (reference sequence). The CDR3 DNA follows: TGTGCCAGCAGTCCCAGCGGGACCCCCTACGAGCAGTACTTC. The encoded protein is CASSPSGTPYEQYF.

This clone appeared once. J is TRBJ1-1 and V is TRBV19, with 11 bases that match TRBD1. The CDR3 sequence is 20 residues long. Germline V gene data show CDR1 as LNHDA and CDR2 as SQIVND (reference sequence). V dropped 5 bases and J dropped 1; count of bases not matched to a gene: 18. DNA for the CDR3: TGTGCCAGTAGTGGACAGGGGGCGAGGGGAGGACCCCAATGGAACACTGAAGCTTTCTTT. This translates into CASSGQGARGGPQWNTEAFF.

This chain uses TRBV11-3 with TRBJ2-3; TRBD1 matches 7 bases. With 4 bases clipped from V and 8 bases from J, the junction kept 12 bases outside the gene matches. The CDR3 is made up of 15 amino acids. The germline gives CDR1 SGHNT, CDR2 YENEEA. The CDR3 region is CASSSSTGRGATQYF. The CDR3 DNA reads as TGTGCCAGCAGCTCATCGACAGGGCGAGGGGCTACGCAGTATTTT.

The chain is built from TRBV20-1 and TRBJ2-5; either TRBD1 or TRBD2 may supply D (5 bases each). The CDR3 loop spans 13 amino acids. Germline loops: CDR1 DFQATT, CDR2 SNEGSKA (reference sequence). With 3 bases removed from V and 2 bases from J, the gap between germline ends came to 10 bases. In DNA, the CDR3 is TGCAGTGCTAGTAGAGGGGAACAAGAGACCCAGTACTTC. Translated: CSASRGEQETQYF.

The rearrangement links TRBV19 to TRBJ2-1; 8 bases are a match to TRBD2. The V gene's germline CDR1 is LNHDA and CDR2 SQIVND (reference sequence). The CDR3 is made up of 15 amino acids. V shed 7 bases, J shed 8 bases, and the junction held 13 bases outside the gene matches. In DNA, the CDR3 is TGTGCCAGTATACCCGGGGGGGTTGGGAGTCATGAGCAGTTCTTC. Translated: CASIPGGVGSHEQFF.

This clone came up a few times. J is TRBJ2-7 and V is TRBV2; D is tentatively TRBD1 or TRBD2 (5 bases each). Between the trimmed V and J ends, which lost 7 bases and 4 bases, there was a span of 11 bases. CDR1 is SNHLY, CDR2 FYNNEI, per germline. The CDR3 extends over 12 amino acids. The CDR3 is CASMGEWYEQYF. The CDR3 DNA is TGTGCCAGCATGGGGGAGTGGTACGAGCAGTACTTC.